This T cell receptor (beta chain) emerged from a study of neurological immune-mediated disorders. The making of cDNA relied on 5'RACE with 10-nucleotide random UMIs. MiXCR, run by TCRdb on the 5' RACE reads, gives a single entry per CDR3 protein. The sample lists 65,000 to 80,000 distinct CDR3 sequences, 15% to 20% occurring once. Germline CDR1 reads SGHRS; CDR2 reads YFSETQ. V was clipped by 4 bases and J by 6 bases; unmatched bases: 14. This CDR3 spans 17 amino acids. The chain is built from TRBV5-1 and TRBJ2-1; 9 bases are shared with TRBD2. The sequencing sample was made of PBMCs. The receptor was isolated from a woman aged 40 to 49 in good health. The CDR3 protein is CASSPGTSPTGGNEQFF. The CDR3 DNA reads as TGCGCCAGCAGCCCCGGGACTAGCCCCACGGGAGGCAATGAGCAGTTCTTC.